The 18 T cell receptor beta chains listed next were all sequenced from one sample in a study of cytomegalovirus exposure and HLA in healthy donors. Amplification used 60 Vbeta primers and 13 Jbeta primers. Here immunoSEQ multiplex PCR was the method, and the copy in TCRdb shows in-frame clones only, minus some. The data hold some 120,000 clones, with under 85% observed a single time. Sequenced: PBMCs. These receptors came from a woman aged 45-65 years in good health and CMV-seropositive.

The V and J genes are TRBV6-6 and TRBJ2-7; 10 bases agree with TRBD2. CDR3 length: 12 residues. Per germline, CDR1 MNHNY and CDR2 SVGAGI (reference sequence). The junction had 1 base not matched to a gene; V was cut back by 5 bases and J by 6 bases. The chain's CDR3 is CASSTSGVEQYF. The CDR3, as DNA: TGTGCCAGCAGTACTAGCGGGGTCGAGCAGTACTTC.

J is TRBJ2-7 and V is TRBV5-4, with D tentatively TRBD2 (7 bases). The germline gives CDR1 SGHNT, CDR2 YYREEE (reference sequence). Trimming removed 3 bases from V and 6 bases from J, with 22 bases in between. CDR3 length: 16 amino acids. CDR3 DNA sequence: TGTGCCAGCAGCTCGCGTGTGGGGGGGGCCTTGGTCGAGCAGTACTTC. Residues: CASSSRVGGALVEQYF.

J is TRBJ2-1 and V is TRBV19; D might be TRBD1 (6 bases). Germline loops: CDR1 LNHDA, CDR2 SQIVND (reference sequence). This CDR3 comprises 15 residues. The V and J ends lost 6 bases and 0 bases respectively, with 12 bases between them. The DNA for the CDR3 is TGTGCCAGTAGCAAGGGGGTGAGCTCCTACAATGAGCAGTTCTTC. It encodes CASSKGVSSYNEQFF.

The rearrangement uses TRBV9 and TRBJ2-3; tentative D call: TRBD2 (5 bases). V was shortened by 5 bases and J by 0 bases, with 10 bases between the two germline ends. The CDR3 runs 14 residues. Germline loops: CDR1 SGDLS, CDR2 YYNGEE. CDR3 sequence (DNA): TGTGCCAGCAGACCTGGACTGAGCACAGATACGCAGTATTTT. Residues: CASRPGLSTDTQYF.

V gene TRBV2 combines with J gene TRBJ2-3; 7 bases are shared with TRBD1. In germline, CDR1 is SNHLY, CDR2 FYNNEI. This CDR3 contains 14 residues. Trimming took 7 bases from V and 0 from J; bases not matched to a gene: 4. CDR3 DNA sequence: TGTGCCAGCAAAAGGGACAGTAGCACAGATACGCAGTATTTT. The encoded protein is CASKRDSSTDTQYF.

This clone was recorded a few times. The V gene is TRBV5-4, the J gene TRBJ1-2; 7 bases align to TRBD1. Unmatched junction bases numbered 6, after V lost 4 bases and J lost 0 bases. Germline values: CDR1 SGHNT, CDR2 YYREEE (reference sequence). The CDR3 totals 15 residues. CDR3 in amino acids: CASSRGQISNYGYTF. In DNA form, the CDR3 reads TGTGCCAGCAGCCGGGGACAGATTTCTAACTATGGCTACACCTTC.

V gene TRBV2 combines with J gene TRBJ1-4, with TRBD1 matching 7 bases. Looked up from germline, CDR1 is SNHLY and CDR2 is FYNNEI. The trim removed 11 bases at V and 5 bases at J, leaving 11 bases unmatched. The CDR3 totals 14 residues. CDR3 DNA: TGTGCCTCCTCGGGCGGGACAGAAAATGAAAAACTGTTTTTT. Its protein product is CASSGGTENEKLFF.

This clone was recorded only once. This sample also contains other DNA sequences that code for the same CDR3. The chain couples TRBV30 to TRBJ1-5, with a weak D call TRBD1 (6 bases). Deletions cut 1 base from V and 7 bases from J, with 11 bases between. Germline loops: CDR1 GTSNPN, CDR2 SVGIG (reference sequence). The CDR3 sequence is 13 residues long. The CDR3 loop reads CAWSARGGQPQHF. The CDR3 DNA follows: TGTGCCTGGAGTGCCAGGGGTGGACAGCCCCAGCATTTT.

The chain uses TRBV5-1 and TRBJ2-5; 11 nucleotides align to TRBD2. The CDR3 runs 16 residues. The junction had 8 bases not matched to a gene; V was cut back by 5 bases and J by 2 bases. Germline loops: CDR1 SGHRS, CDR2 YFSETQ. Written as DNA, the CDR3 is TGCGCCAGCAGGACCGGGACTAGCGGTATTCAAGAGACCCAGTACTTC. This codes for CASRTGTSGIQETQYF.

The chain couples TRBV7-6 to TRBJ2-1; TRBD2 matches 8 bases. Germline lookup yields CDR1 SGHVS and CDR2 FNYEAQ. After removal of 5 bases from V and 10 bases from J, the junction contained 25 bases not matched to a gene. The CDR3 loop spans 19 amino acids. The CDR3, as DNA: TGTGCCAGCAGCCTCTCCTATGCTGGAGGGACTAGAAAATTACGCGAGCAGTTCTTC. Translation: CASSLSYAGGTRKLREQFF.

The J gene is TRBJ2-5, the V gene TRBV7-2; 9 bases fit TRBD2. Germline CDR1 and CDR2: SGHTA and FQGNSA. With 1 base clipped from V and 2 bases from J, the junction kept 11 bases outside the gene matches. This CDR3 is 18 amino acids long. The CDR3 DNA follows: TGTGCCAGCAGCTTAGGGGTCGAGAGTAGCGGGGGTCAAGAGACCCAGTACTTC. It codes for CASSLGVESSGGQETQYF.

This clone appeared a few times. The rearrangement joins TRBV6-1 to TRBJ1-1; TRBD1 might be the D (6 bases). CDR3 length: 13 residues. V gave up 7 bases and J gave up 0 bases, with 9 bases separating them. The germline CDR1 and CDR2 sequences are MNHNS and SASEGT. Here the CDR3 DNA reads TGTGCCAGCAAAACAGGGCTGAACACTGAAGCTTTCTTT. The encoded protein is CASKTGLNTEAFF.

This clone was seen a single time. The chain is built from TRBV7-9 and TRBJ1-1; D is perhaps TRBD1 (6 bases). The CDR3 sequence is 15 residues long. Deletions cut 5 bases from V and 0 bases from J, with 13 bases between. Germline loops: CDR1 SEHNR, CDR2 FQNEAQ (reference sequence). As DNA, the CDR3 is TGTGCCAGCAGCCGACGGGACACCCTGAACACTGAAGCTTTCTTT. Encoded protein: CASSRRDTLNTEAFF.

The CDR3 coding sequence is TGCGCCAGCAGCTTGGCAGCGGGAGGGTTCGGGGAGCTGTTTTTT. It is translated as CASSLAAGGFGELFF. The V gene is TRBV5-1, the J gene TRBJ2-2, with TRBD2 matching 10 bases. J gave up 7 bases and V 0 bases, and 3 bases lay outside the gene matches. CDR1 is SGHRS, CDR2 YFSETQ, per germline. There are 15 residues in the CDR3.

The chain joins TRBV29-1 to TRBJ2-1; possibly TRBD2 for D (7 bases). Germline CDR1 and CDR2: SQVTM and ANQGSEA. The ends were cut back, 6 bases at V and 0 bases at J, with 24 bases in the middle. This CDR3 comprises 18 residues. The CDR3 nucleotides are TGCAGCGTCTTGGGGGCGGCGGGGGTCCCGAGCTCCTACAATGAGCAGTTCTTC. It specifies CSVLGAAGVPSSYNEQFF.

The rearrangement uses TRBV9 and TRBJ1-1; a possible D gene is TRBD1 (6 bases). Per germline, CDR1 SGDLS and CDR2 YYNGEE. The V end was cut by 0 bases, the J end by 5 bases, with 14 bases between. The CDR3 has 15 amino acids. CDR3 DNA: TGTGCCAGCAGCGTAGGGGGCAGGGGTGAAACTGAAGCTTTCTTT. Its translation is CASSVGGRGETEAFF. The full variable domain, with the rest looked up from reference TRBV9 and TRBJ1-1, is DSGVTQTPKHLITATGQRVTLRCSPRSGDLSVYWYQQSLDQGLQFLIQYYNGEERAKGNILERFSAQQFPDLHSELNLSSLELGDSALYFCASSVGGRGETEAFFGQGTRLTVV.

Comment on this clone: No conserved phenylalanine or tryptophan ends this CDR3, so it is likely a read error. This sequence joins TRBV2 and TRBJ1-1; 12 nucleotides match TRBD1. This CDR3 has 16 residues. V gave up 5 bases and J gave up 7 bases; unmatched junction bases: 11. Germline V gives CDR1 SNHLY, CDR2 FYNNEI. CDR3 nucleotides: TGTGCCAGCAGTTTTTTGGGACAGGGGGCGTACAGTGAAGCTTTCCTT. Protein product: CASSFLGQGAYSEAFL.

The chain employs TRBV5-4 and TRBJ2-1; 8 positions agree with TRBD2. Germline V gives CDR1 SGHNT, CDR2 YYREEE (reference sequence). The CDR3 is 17 residues long. J gave up 2 bases and V 4 bases, and 11 bases lay outside the gene matches. The DNA of the CDR3 is TGTGCCAGCAGCCCACCGGGTAGCGGGACCACCTACAATGAGCAGTTCTTC. As protein: CASSPPGSGTTYNEQFF.